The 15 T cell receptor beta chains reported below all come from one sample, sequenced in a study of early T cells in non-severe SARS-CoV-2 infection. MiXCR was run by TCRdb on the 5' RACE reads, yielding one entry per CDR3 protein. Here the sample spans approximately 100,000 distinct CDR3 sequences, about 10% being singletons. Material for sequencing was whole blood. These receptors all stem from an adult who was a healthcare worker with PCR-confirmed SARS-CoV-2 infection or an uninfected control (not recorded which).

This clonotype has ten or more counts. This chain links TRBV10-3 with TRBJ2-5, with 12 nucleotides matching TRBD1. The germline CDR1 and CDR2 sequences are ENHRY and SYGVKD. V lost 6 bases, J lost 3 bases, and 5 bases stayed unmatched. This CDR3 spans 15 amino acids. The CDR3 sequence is CAIRGDRGQEETQYF. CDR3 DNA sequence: TGTGCCATCAGGGGGGACAGGGGGCAGGAAGAGACCCAGTACTTC.

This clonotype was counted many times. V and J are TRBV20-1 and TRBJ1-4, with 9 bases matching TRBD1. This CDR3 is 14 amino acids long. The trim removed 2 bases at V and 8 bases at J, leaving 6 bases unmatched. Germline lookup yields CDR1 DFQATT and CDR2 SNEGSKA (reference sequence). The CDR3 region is CSARKTGGDEKLFF. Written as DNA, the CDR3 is TGCAGTGCTAGAAAGACAGGGGGTGACGAAAAACTGTTTTTT.

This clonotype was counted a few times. CDR3 residues: CSATGGDQNTEAFF. CDR3 nucleotides: TGCAGTGCTACGGGAGGGGATCAGAACACTGAAGCTTTCTTT. The V and J genes are TRBV20-1 and TRBJ1-1; possible D gene TRBD1, 5 bases. V lost 4 bases to trimming and J lost 1 base, with 13 bases between them. CDR3 length equals 14 residues. CDR1 and CDR2 from the germline V gene are DFQATT and SNEGSKA (reference sequence).

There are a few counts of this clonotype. CDR3 residues: CASLIAGTNEQFF. Written as DNA, the CDR3 is TGTGCCAGCTTGATAGCGGGCACCAATGAGCAGTTCTTC. The chain recombines TRBV28 with TRBJ2-1; 7 bases align to TRBD2. The CDR3 length is 13 residues. J gave up 6 bases and V 8 bases, and 7 bases lay outside the gene matches. Germline V gives CDR1 MDHEN, CDR2 SYDVKM. The variable domain in full, completed from reference TRBV28 and TRBJ2-1, reads DVKVTQSSRYLVKRTGEKVFLECVQDMDHENMFWYRQDPGLGLRLIYFSYDVKMKEKGDIPEGYSVSREKKERFSLILESASTNQTSMYLCASLIAGTNEQFFGPGTRLTVL.

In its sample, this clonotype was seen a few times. In DNA, the CDR3 is TGCAGTGCTAGGGACAGCAATCAGCCCCAGCATTTT. Translating gives CSARDSNQPQHF. The V gene is TRBV20-1, the J gene TRBJ1-5; D unclear. The V gene's germline CDR1 is DFQATT and CDR2 SNEGSKA (reference sequence). This CDR3 contains 12 residues. V was trimmed by 3 bases and J by 1 base, leaving 4 bases between them.

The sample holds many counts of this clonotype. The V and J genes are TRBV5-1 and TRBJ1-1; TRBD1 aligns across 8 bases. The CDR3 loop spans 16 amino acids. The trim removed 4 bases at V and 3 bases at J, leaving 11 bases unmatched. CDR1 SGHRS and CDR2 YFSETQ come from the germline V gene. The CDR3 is CASSGRRGQGDTEAFF. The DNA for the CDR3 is TGCGCCAGCAGCGGACGCCGTGGACAGGGAGACACTGAAGCTTTCTTT.

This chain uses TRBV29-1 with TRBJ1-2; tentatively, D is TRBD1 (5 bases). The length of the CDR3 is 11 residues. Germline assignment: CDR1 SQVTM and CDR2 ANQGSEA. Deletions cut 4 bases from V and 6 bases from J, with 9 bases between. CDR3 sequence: CSVGREHGYTF. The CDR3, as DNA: TGCAGCGTTGGCAGGGAGCATGGCTACACCTTC.

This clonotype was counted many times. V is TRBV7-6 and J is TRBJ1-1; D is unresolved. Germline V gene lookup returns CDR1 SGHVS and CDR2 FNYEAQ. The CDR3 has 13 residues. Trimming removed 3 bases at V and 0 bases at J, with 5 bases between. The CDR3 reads CASSFAMNTEAFF. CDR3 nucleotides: TGTGCCAGCAGCTTCGCTATGAACACTGAAGCTTTCTTT.

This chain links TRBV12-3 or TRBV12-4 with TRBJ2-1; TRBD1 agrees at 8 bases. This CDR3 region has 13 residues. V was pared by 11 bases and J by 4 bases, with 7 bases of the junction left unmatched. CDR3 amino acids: CASWDRSYNEQFF. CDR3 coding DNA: TGTGCCTCCTGGGACAGGTCTTACAATGAGCAGTTCTTC.

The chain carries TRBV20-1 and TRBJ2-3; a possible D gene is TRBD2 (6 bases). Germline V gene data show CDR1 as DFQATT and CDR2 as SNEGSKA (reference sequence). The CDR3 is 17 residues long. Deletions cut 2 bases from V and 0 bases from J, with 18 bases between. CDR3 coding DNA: TGCAGTGCTAGACATGCCCGGGGGAGACGTAGCACAGATACGCAGTATTTT. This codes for CSARHARGRRSTDTQYF.

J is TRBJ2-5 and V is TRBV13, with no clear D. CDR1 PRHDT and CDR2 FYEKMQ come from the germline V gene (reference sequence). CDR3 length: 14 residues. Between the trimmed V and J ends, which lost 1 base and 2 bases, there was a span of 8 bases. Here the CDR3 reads CASSLVTVQETQYF. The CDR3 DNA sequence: TGTGCCAGCAGCTTAGTAACAGTACAAGAGACCCAGTACTTC.

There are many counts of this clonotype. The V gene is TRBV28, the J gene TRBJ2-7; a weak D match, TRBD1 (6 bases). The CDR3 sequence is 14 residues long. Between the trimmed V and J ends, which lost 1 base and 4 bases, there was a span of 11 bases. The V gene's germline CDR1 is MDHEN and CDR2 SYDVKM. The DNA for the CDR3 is TGTGCCAGCAGTTTATCCTACGGGACATACGAGCAGTACTTC. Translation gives CASSLSYGTYEQYF. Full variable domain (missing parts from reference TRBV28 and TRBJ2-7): DVKVTQSSRYLVKRTGEKVFLECVQDMDHENMFWYRQDPGLGLRLIYFSYDVKMKEKGDIPEGYSVSREKKERFSLILESASTNQTSMYLCASSLSYGTYEQYFGPGTRLTVT.

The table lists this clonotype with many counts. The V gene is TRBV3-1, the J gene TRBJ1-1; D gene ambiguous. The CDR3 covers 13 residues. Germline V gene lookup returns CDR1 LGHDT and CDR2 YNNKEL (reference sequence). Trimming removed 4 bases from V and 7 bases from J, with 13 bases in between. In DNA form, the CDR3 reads TGTGCCAGCAGCCCCACCTTTCAGCATGAAGCTTTCTTT. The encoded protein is CASSPTFQHEAFF.

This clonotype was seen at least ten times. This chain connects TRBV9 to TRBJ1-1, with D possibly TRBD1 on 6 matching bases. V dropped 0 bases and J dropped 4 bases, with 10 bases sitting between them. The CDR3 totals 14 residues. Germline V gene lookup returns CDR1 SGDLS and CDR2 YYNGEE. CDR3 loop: CASSVEDSPTEAFF. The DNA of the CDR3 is TGTGCCAGCAGCGTAGAGGACAGCCCCACTGAAGCTTTCTTT.

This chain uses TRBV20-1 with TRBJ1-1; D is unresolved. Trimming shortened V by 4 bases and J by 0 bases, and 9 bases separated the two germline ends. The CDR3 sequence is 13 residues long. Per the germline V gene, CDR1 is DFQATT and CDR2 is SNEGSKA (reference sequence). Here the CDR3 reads CSAKRHMNTEAFF. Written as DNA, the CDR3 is TGCAGTGCTAAAAGACATATGAACACTGAAGCTTTCTTT.